This T cell receptor (beta chain) was observed in a study of blood T cells in healthy people across ages. Study-wide background: About one barcoded beta molecule per two T cells was the capture yield of template switching.

Study-level findings and limits: Per million T cells, TCR beta diversity dropped about linearly as age rose. Naive T cell percentage strongly correlated with TCR beta diversity. Because sorting was not performed, PBMCs prevented conclusive naive versus antigen-experienced comparison.

Next came a second PCR, run for roughly 6 to 11 cycles, which used a sample-barcoded 5' primer along with a J-beta primer mix. A single record per CDR3 protein comes from TCRdb applying MiXCR to the 5' RACE reads. Among 550,000 to 800,000 distinct CDR3 sequences, roughly 32% were seen once, and the ten largest hold approximately 15%. Remarks on this clonotype: The antigen is not known.

The CDR3 covers 14 residues. CDR1 DFQATT and CDR2 SNEGSKA come from the germline V gene (reference sequence). V was clipped by 2 bases and J by 1 base, with 11 bases between them. This receptor was obtained from a woman aged 80 or over in good health. The chain uses TRBV20-1 and TRBJ1-1; no definite D call. Sequencing used blood. As DNA, the CDR3 is TGCAGTGCTAGACGAGGAGGGAGGAACACTGAAGCTTTCTTT. This translates into CSARRGGRNTEAFF.